This is a list of T cell receptor beta chains from one sample in a study of identical twins. TCRdb independently ran MiXCR on the 5' RACE reads; one entry per CDR3 protein. The data show roughly 720,000 distinct CDR3 sequences, over 15% seen once. These data also formed part of another study, on T cells expressing NK-cell markers.

The sample comprised PBMCs. The receptors come from a woman aged 18-29 years in good health. The CDR3 runs from the conserved cysteine through the conserved F or W. Fields, in order: D gene, J gene, V gene, clone size, CDR3 protein, CDR3 DNA. A D gene is named only where the DNA matches it firmly. Not all rows give a size; the values are once, few, many and, for expanded clones, a class.

>-|TRBJ2-1|TRBV20-1|few
CSARNRELVGAYDEQFF
TGCAGTGCTAGAAATAGGGAGCTAGTGGGTGCTTACGATGAGCAGTTCTTC
>-|TRBJ2-7|TRBV6-1|-
CASSRRVSNYEQYF
TGTGCCAGCAGTCGCCGGGTGTCCAACTACGAGCAGTACTTC
>-|TRBJ2-7|TRBV20-1|-
CSARVEGSEGQYF
TGCAGTGCTAGAGTTGAAGGGTCCGAGGGGCAGTACTTC
>-|TRBJ2-1|TRBV20-1|many
CSARGGTYNEQFF
TGCAGTGCTAGGGGCGGTACCTACAATGAGCAGTTCTTC
>-|TRBJ2-7|TRBV11-2|many
CASNRDGSYEQYF
TGTGCCAGCAACCGGGACGGGTCCTACGAGCAGTACTTC
>-|TRBJ1-1|TRBV6-6|-
CASSYSTGSEAFF
TGTGCCAGCAGTTACTCAACAGGATCTGAAGCTTTCTTT
>TRBD1|TRBJ1-4|TRBV12-3/TRBV12-4|few
CASSLRAGGGHEKLFF
TGTGCCAGCAGTTTAAGGGCCGGAGGGGGCCACGAAAAACTGTTTTTT
>TRBD1|TRBJ1-1|TRBV29-1|few
CSVLGQGEDPFF
TGCAGCGTCCTTGGACAGGGTGAAGATCCTTTCTTT
>-|TRBJ2-1|TRBV6-2/TRBV6-3|few
CASSYTLWEQFF
TGTGCCAGCAGTTACACCCTGTGGGAGCAGTTCTTC
>-|TRBJ2-3|TRBV5-1|-
CASSSLRDSTDTQYF
TGCGCCAGCAGCTCCCTCCGGGACTCCACAGATACGCAGTATTTT
>-|TRBJ1-3|TRBV4-2|-
CASSQEPWGSGNTIYF
TGTGCCAGCAGCCAAGAACCCTGGGGCTCTGGAAACACCATATATTTT
>-|TRBJ2-4|TRBV6-5|few
CASSYGGWTKNIQYF
TGTGCCAGCAGTTACGGGGGATGGACCAAAAACATTCAGTACTTC